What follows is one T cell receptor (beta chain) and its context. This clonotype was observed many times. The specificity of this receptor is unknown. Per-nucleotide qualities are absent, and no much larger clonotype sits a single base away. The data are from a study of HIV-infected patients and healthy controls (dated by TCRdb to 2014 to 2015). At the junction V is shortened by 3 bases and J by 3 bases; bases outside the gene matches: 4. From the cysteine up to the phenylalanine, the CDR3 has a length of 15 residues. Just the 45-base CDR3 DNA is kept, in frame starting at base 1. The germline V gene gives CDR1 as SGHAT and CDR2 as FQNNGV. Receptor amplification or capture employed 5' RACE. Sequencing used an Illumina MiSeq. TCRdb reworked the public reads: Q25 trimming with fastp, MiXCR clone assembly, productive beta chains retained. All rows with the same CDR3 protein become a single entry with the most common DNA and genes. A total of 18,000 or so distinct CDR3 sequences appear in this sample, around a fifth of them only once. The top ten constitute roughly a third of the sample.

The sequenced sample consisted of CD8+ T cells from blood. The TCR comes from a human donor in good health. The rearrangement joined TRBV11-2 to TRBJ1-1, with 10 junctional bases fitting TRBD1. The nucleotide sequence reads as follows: TGTGCCAGCAGCTTCCAGGACAGGGGGGACACTGAAGCTTTCTTT. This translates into CASSFQDRGDTEAFF.